This T cell receptor beta chain was profiled in a study of blood T cells in healthy people across ages. PCR was performed a second time for about 7 to 11 cycles using a sample-barcoded 5' primer and a J-beta primer mix. Each of the cDNA molecules was tagged by a template-switch adaptor with 12 random nucleotides. MiXCR, run by TCRdb on the 5' RACE reads, gives a single entry per CDR3 protein. The data contain some 710,000 distinct CDR3 sequences, about 20% of them singletons. Study findings and constraints: Both higher diversity and more naive CD4+ cells marked long-lived donors when set against aged donors.

A note on this clonotype: What it binds is not known.

Those donating, healthy Caucasian individuals from Russia, were aged roughly 6 to 100. Sequencing was carried out using blood. This clonotype was obtained from a man aged 70-80 years in good health.

For the CDR3, the DNA is TGTGCCAGCAGCTTAGGTGCGTTTGAAGCTTTCTTT. As protein: CASSLGAFEAFF. The rearrangement joins TRBV11-2 to TRBJ1-1; D remains ambiguous. CDR3 length: 12 residues. With 1 base removed from V and 7 bases from J, the gap between germline ends came to 7 bases. The V gene's germline CDR1 is SGHAT and CDR2 FQNNGV.